These 14 T cell receptor beta chains came from one sample sequenced in a study of blood T cell repertoires in COVID-19 (dated by TCRdb to about 2020). Libraries were constructed by the immunoSEQ multiplex PCR assay. Sourced from immuneACCESS, this table was stored by TCRdb with only in-frame sequences that have V and J called. A share of the clones is absent; for the studies checked, an unresolved V gene accounts for under half, and the remainder has no known explanation. The table for this sample lists some 74,000 clones; approximately 89% of them were counted only once. The ten most abundant clones make up around 2.6% of the sample. Sequenced: peripheral blood. The receptors shown here come from a man aged 50-60 years with COVID-19, enrolled during active disease.

The chain recombines TRBV7-7 with TRBJ2-3; D gene unclear. Germline lookup yields CDR1 SSHAT and CDR2 FNYEAQ (reference sequence). This CDR3 is 14 amino acids long. Between the trimmed V and J ends, which lost 2 bases and 0 bases, there was a span of 6 bases. CDR3 in amino acids: CASSLTLSTDTQYF. CDR3 bases: TGTGCCAGCAGCTTAACCCTAAGCACAGATACGCAGTATTTT.

This chain joins TRBV5-4 and TRBJ1-4, with 9 bases lining up with TRBD1. The CDR3 sequence is 14 residues long. After removal of 1 base from V and 6 bases from J, the junction contained 1 base not matched to a gene. The germline gives CDR1 SGHNT, CDR2 YYREEE (reference sequence). This chain's CDR3 is CASSLRTGDEKLFF. CDR3 coding DNA: TGTGCCAGCAGCTTGAGGACAGGGGATGAAAAACTGTTTTTT.

The CDR3 region is CASSSWGRHRGGFDRAYNEQFF. CDR3 sequence (DNA): TGTGCCAGTAGCTCGTGGGGAAGACACCGGGGGGGTTTTGACAGGGCGTACAATGAGCAGTTCTTC. The genes are TRBV19 and TRBJ2-1; the D gene is possibly TRBD2 (8 bases). This CDR3 region has 22 residues. The V end was cut by 6 bases, the J end by 4 bases, with 37 bases between. Germline CDR1 LNHDA, CDR2 SQIVND (reference sequence).

V usage is TRBV12-3 or TRBV12-4 and J usage is TRBJ1-1, with TRBD1 matching over 7 bases. With V trimmed by 2 bases and J by 4 bases, 1 base remained unmatched. The CDR3 totals 13 residues. Here the CDR3 reads CASSLTGATEAFF. Here the CDR3 DNA reads TGTGCCAGCAGTTTAACAGGGGCCACTGAAGCTTTCTTT.

Turning to this clone: The limits of the CDR3 on the DNA are not certain, so only TCRdb's listed CDR3 is given. The chain uses TRBV21-1 and TRBJ2-7; the table's D call, TRBD1, has no DNA check behind it. TRBV21-1 is reported as a pseudogene. The CDR3 is 19 amino acids in total, end residues counted. The CDR3 loop is CASSPQIVATGILPYEQYV.

The chain is built from TRBV9 and TRBJ2-7; 8 nucleotides align to TRBD1. The CDR3 has 14 residues. V trimming: 3 bases; J trimming: 2 bases; junction bases outside the gene matches: 4. CDR1 and CDR2 (germline): SGDLS, YYNGEE. The CDR3 DNA sequence: TGTGCCAGCAGCGCCGGGACAGGTACCTACGAGCAGTACTTC. Translated: CASSAGTGTYEQYF.

This rearrangement joins TRBV5-1 to TRBJ1-1, with unresolved D. Germline lookup yields CDR1 SGHRS and CDR2 YFSETQ. The length of the CDR3 is 13 residues. Deletions cut 4 bases from V and 5 bases from J, with 12 bases between. DNA for the CDR3: TGCGCCAGCAGCCCGGGAGCGGATACTGAAGCTTTCTTT. Amino acid sequence: CASSPGADTEAFF.

This sequence joins TRBV24-1 and TRBJ1-2, with TRBD1 identical over 9 bases. This CDR3 has 15 residues. The junction had 7 bases not matched to a gene; V was cut back by 3 bases and J by 6 bases. Germline-derived CDR1 and CDR2 are KGHDR and SFDVKD. The CDR3, as DNA: TGTGCCACCAGTGATGCCCAAGACAGGGGGAATGGCTACACCTTC. It translates to CATSDAQDRGNGYTF.

This clone was detected only once. This chain joins TRBV11-2 and TRBJ2-2, with D unresolved. This CDR3 is 16 amino acids long. Per the germline V gene, CDR1 is SGHAT and CDR2 is FQNNGV. Trimming removed 5 bases from V and 7 bases from J, with 20 bases in between. The CDR3 nucleotides are TGTGCCAGCAGCATACTCAAGGATCGGCGGCACGGGGAGCTGTTTTTT. Its translation: CASSILKDRRHGELFF.

The rearrangement joins TRBV2 to TRBJ2-1; 12 nucleotides match TRBD2. CDR3 size: 15 residues. Germline trimming cut 6 bases from V and 6 bases from J; bases unmatched to any gene: 6. Looked up from germline, CDR1 is SNHLY and CDR2 is FYNNEI. The CDR3 region has the DNA TGTGCCAGCAGCCCGACTAGCGGGAGTGGCAATGAGCAGTTCTTC. Protein sequence: CASSPTSGSGNEQFF.

V is TRBV18 and J is TRBJ2-1; maybe TRBD2 (5 bases). The CDR3 loop spans 14 amino acids. Germline-derived CDR1 and CDR2 are KGHSH and LQKENI. V lost 3 bases and J lost 8, with 14 bases in between. CDR3 protein: CASSPDTRSDEQFF. In DNA, the CDR3 is TGTGCCAGCTCACCGGATACTAGAAGCGATGAGCAGTTCTTC.

This rearrangement joins TRBV12-3 or TRBV12-4 to TRBJ2-3; maybe TRBD2 (5 bases). The CDR3 totals 12 residues. With 2 bases removed from V and 8 bases from J, the gap between germline ends came to 8 bases. Here the CDR3 reads CASSLSGRTQYF. CDR3 nucleotides: TGTGCCAGCAGTTTAAGCGGTCGTACGCAGTATTTT.

This sequence joins TRBV7-2 and TRBJ2-4; D call uncertain. Per the germline V gene, CDR1 is SGHTA and CDR2 is FQGNSA. The germline V and J ends were trimmed by 4 bases and 9 bases, with 16 bases remaining between them. This CDR3 contains 14 residues. The CDR3 is CASSSTISHPIQYF. The CDR3 bases are TGTGCCAGCAGCTCCACCATCAGTCATCCCATTCAGTACTTC.

The chain is built from TRBV19 and TRBJ2-3, with 9 nucleotides matching TRBD2. Germline V gives CDR1 LNHDA, CDR2 SQIVND (reference sequence). V lost 6 bases and J lost 1; bases outside the gene matches: 5. The CDR3 spans 15 residues. This chain's CDR3 is CASSYSGSRTDTQYF. DNA of the CDR3: TGTGCCAGTAGCTATAGCGGGAGCCGCACAGATACGCAGTATTTT.